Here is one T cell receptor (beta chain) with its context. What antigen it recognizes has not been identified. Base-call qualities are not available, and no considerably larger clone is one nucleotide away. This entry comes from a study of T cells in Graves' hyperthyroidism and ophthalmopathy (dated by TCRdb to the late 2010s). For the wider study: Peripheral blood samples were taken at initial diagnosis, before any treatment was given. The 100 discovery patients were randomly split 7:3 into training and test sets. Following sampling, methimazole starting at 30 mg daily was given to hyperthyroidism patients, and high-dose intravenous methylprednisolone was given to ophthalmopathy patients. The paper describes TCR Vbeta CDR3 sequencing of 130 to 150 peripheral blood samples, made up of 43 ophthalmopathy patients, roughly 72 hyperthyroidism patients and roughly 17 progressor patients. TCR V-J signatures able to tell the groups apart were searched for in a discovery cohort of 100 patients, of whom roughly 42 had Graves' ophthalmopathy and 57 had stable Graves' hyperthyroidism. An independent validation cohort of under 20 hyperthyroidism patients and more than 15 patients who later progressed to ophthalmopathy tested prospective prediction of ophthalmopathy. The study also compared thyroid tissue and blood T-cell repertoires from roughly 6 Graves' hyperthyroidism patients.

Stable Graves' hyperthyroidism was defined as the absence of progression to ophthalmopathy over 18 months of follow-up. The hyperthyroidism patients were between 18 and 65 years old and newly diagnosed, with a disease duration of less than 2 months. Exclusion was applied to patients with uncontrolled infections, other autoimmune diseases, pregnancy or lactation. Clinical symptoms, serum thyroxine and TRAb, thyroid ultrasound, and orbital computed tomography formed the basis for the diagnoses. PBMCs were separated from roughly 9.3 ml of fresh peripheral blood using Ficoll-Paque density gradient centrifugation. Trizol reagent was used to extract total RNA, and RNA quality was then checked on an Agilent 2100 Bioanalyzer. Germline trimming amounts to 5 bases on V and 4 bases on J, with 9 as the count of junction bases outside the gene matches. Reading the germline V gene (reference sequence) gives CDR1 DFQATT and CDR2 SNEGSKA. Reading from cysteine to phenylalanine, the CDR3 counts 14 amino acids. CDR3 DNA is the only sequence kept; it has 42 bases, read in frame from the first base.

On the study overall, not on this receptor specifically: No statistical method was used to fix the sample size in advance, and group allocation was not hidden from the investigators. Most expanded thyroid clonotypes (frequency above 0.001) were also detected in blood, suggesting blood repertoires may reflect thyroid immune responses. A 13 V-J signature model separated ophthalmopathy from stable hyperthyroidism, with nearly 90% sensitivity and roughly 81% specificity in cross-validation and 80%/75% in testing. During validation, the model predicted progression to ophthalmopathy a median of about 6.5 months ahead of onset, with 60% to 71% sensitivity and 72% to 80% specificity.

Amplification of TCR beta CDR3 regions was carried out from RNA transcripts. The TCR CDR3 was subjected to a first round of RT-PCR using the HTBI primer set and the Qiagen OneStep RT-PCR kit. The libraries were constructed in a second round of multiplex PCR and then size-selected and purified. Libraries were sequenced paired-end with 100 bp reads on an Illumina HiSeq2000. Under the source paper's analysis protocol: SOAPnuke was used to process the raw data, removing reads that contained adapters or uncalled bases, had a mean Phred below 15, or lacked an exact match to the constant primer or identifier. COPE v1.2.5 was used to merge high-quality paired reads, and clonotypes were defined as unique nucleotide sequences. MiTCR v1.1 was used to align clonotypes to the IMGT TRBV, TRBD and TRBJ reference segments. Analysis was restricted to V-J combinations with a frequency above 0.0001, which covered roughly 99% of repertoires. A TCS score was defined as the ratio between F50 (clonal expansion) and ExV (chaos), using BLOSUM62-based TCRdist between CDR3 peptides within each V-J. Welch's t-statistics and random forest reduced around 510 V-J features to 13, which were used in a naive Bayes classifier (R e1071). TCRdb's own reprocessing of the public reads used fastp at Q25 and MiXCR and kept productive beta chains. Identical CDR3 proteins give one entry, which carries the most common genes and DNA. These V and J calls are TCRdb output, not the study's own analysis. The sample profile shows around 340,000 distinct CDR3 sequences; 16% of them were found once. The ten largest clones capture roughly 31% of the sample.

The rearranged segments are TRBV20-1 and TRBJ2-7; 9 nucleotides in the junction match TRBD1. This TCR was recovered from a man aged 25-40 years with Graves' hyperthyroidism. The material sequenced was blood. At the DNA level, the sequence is TGCAGTGCTGCCGTCCGGGACAGGGCATACGAGCAGTACTTC. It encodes CSAAVRDRAYEQYF.